These T cell receptor beta chains were read from a single sample in a study of long-term antiretroviral therapy in people with HIV. Using immunoSEQ multiplex PCR, the repertoire was profiled, and TCRdb retains in-frame clones only, with some absent. The sample holds about 24,000 clones, 84% seen once. The specimen comprised unsorted PBMCs, sampled 3 years after starting antiretroviral therapy. The receptor source for this set is a man aged 50 or older with HIV. Both conserved end residues are part of each CDR3. D genes are given only for firm matches. Part of the rows lack a size; the others show once, few, many or a class for expanded clones.

v_gene,abundance,d_gene,j_gene,CDR3aa,CDR3nt
TRBV11-2,.,.,TRBJ2-7,CASSLGHIAYEQYF,TGTGCCAGCAGCTTAGGGCACATTGCCTACGAGCAGTACTTC
TRBV30,.,TRBD1,TRBJ1-5,CAWGDRPNQPQHF,TGTGCCTGGGGGGACAGGCCGAATCAGCCCCAGCATTTT
TRBV5-1,.,.,TRBJ1-1,CASSLENLQGTAFF,TGCGCCAGCAGCTTGGAGAATCTGCAGGGTACAGCTTTCTTT
TRBV7-9,.,TRBD1,TRBJ1-1,CASSPLPTGDVGNTEAFF,TGTGCCAGCAGCCCTTTGCCGACAGGGGACGTTGGGAACACTGAAGCTTTCTTT
TRBV29-1,.,TRBD1,TRBJ2-7,CSVRDRVFEQYF,TGCAGCGTCCGGGACAGGGTTTTCGAGCAGTACTTC
TRBV7-8,once,TRBD2,TRBJ2-1,CARGRQRGENEQFF,TGTGCCAGGGGTAGACAGCGGGGGGAAAATGAGCAGTTCTTC
TRBV29-1,.,.,TRBJ2-1,CSPFYGDRNEQFF,TGCAGCCCGTTTTACGGGGATCGGAATGAGCAGTTCTTC
TRBV30,few,.,TRBJ2-5,CAWSAQKDSRETQYF,TGTGCCTGGAGTGCACAGAAGGACAGTAGAGAGACCCAGTACTTC
TRBV5-5,.,.,TRBJ1-2,CASSLDNMLYGYTF,TGTGCCAGCAGCTTGGATAATATGCTCTATGGCTACACCTTC
TRBV5-1,.,.,TRBJ2-2,CASSPGPSNTGELFF,TGCGCCAGCAGCCCGGGTCCTTCGAACACCGGGGAGCTGTTTTTT
TRBV6-1,.,TRBD1,TRBJ1-1,CASSAPGQGNTEAFF,TGTGCCAGCAGTGCTCCGGGACAGGGGAACACTGAAGCTTTCTTT
TRBV27,.,.,TRBJ2-3,CASSSSGSDTQYF,TGTGCCAGCAGTTCATCAGGGTCAGATACGCAGTATTTT
TRBV7-9,.,TRBD1,TRBJ1-3,CASSLGTGGASGNTIYF,TGTGCCAGCAGCTTGGGGACAGGGGGCGCGTCTGGAAACACCATATATTTT
TRBV7-9,few,.,TRBJ2-7,CASSPPLSYEQYF,TGTGCCAGCAGCCCACCCTTAAGCTACGAGCAGTACTTC
TRBV4-3,.,.,TRBJ2-7,CASSQDLRGAYEQYF,TGCGCCAGCAGCCAAGATTTGAGGGGAGCCTACGAGCAGTACTTC
TRBV30,.,.,TRBJ2-3,CAWSVSDTQYF,TGTGCCTGGAGTGTTTCAGATACGCAGTATTTT
TRBV7-9,few,.,TRBJ1-5,CASSLGRDNQPQHF,TGTGCCAGCAGCTTAGGGCGGGACAATCAGCCCCAGCATTTT